A single sample gave rise to the 20 T cell receptor beta chains below, sequenced in a study of control samples from healthy donors and cancer patients. The table came from immunoSEQ multiplex PCR; TCRdb's copy has only in-frame clones and leaves some out. The repertoire includes a few hundred thousand clones, more than 80% of them detected once, and around 6.5% sits in the top ten. Material for sequencing was PBMCs. These receptors were taken from a middle-aged man with head and neck cancer.

The rearrangement joins TRBV29-1 to TRBJ2-3, with D perhaps TRBD2 (5 bases). This CDR3 is built from 12 residues. Germline-derived CDR1 and CDR2 are SQVTM and ANQGSEA. Trimming shortened V by 5 bases and J by 1 base, and 7 bases separated the two germline ends. CDR3 in DNA: TGCAGCGTTACGGAGGGCACAGATACGCAGTATTTT. Translated, it gives CSVTEGTDTQYF.

This chain joins TRBV6-1 and TRBJ2-1; TRBD2 aligns across 7 bases. J was trimmed by 11 bases and V by 1 base; bases with no gene match: 11. The germline CDR1 and CDR2 sequences are MNHNS and SASEGT. This CDR3 region has 15 residues. This CDR3 reads CASSEEVGLADKQFF. The CDR3 DNA is TGTGCCAGCAGTGAAGAGGTGGGGCTAGCGGATAAGCAGTTCTTC.

The chain employs TRBV7-6 and TRBJ1-5; possible D gene TRBD1, 6 bases. Germline loops: CDR1 SGHVS, CDR2 FNYEAQ. The CDR3 is made up of 16 amino acids. Trimming stripped 4 bases from V and 2 bases from J, with 15 bases between. In DNA, the CDR3 is TGTGCCAGCAGCTCTGAAGTAGCAGGGGGCAATCAGCCCCAGCATTTT. Residues: CASSSEVAGGNQPQHF.

The chain links TRBV6-5 to TRBJ2-3, with D hard to call. The V end lost 3 bases, the J end lost 14 bases, and 18 bases lay between the germline ends. Germline values: CDR1 MNHEY, CDR2 SVGAGI. The CDR3 covers 13 residues. CDR3 protein: CASSYLDSRWRYF. Written as DNA, the CDR3 is TGTGCCAGCAGTTATCTCGACTCGAGGTGGAGGTATTTT.

The chain joins TRBV7-9 to TRBJ2-5; D gene unclear. This CDR3 is built from 13 residues. Trimming shortened V by 2 bases and J by 5 bases, and 9 bases separated the two germline ends. CDR1 and CDR2 from the germline V gene are SEHNR and FQNEAQ (reference sequence). As DNA, the CDR3 is TGTGCCAGCAGCTTATCCCGGCTTGAGACCCAGTACTTC. Its translation is CASSLSRLETQYF.

V usage is TRBV20-1 and J usage is TRBJ1-2, with 7 bases identical to TRBD1. Germline V gene lookup returns CDR1 DFQATT and CDR2 SNEGSKA (reference sequence). With 3 bases clipped from V and 5 bases from J, the junction kept 15 bases outside the gene matches. The CDR3 length is 16 residues. CDR3 loop: CSASDPRDSSYYGYTF. The CDR3 DNA reads TGCAGTGCTAGTGATCCGCGGGACAGTAGTTATTATGGCTACACCTTC.

The V call is TRBV11-3, the J call TRBJ2-5, with 10 nucleotides matching TRBD2. J gave up 5 bases and V 5 bases, and 5 bases lay outside the gene matches. Germline loops: CDR1 SGHNT, CDR2 YENEEA. CDR3 length: 14 residues. Written as DNA, the CDR3 is TGTGCCAGCAGCGTTAGCGGGGGGTCGGAGACCCAGTACTTC. This encodes CASSVSGGSETQYF.

This chain connects TRBV6-5 to TRBJ2-1; the match to TRBD2 covers 8 bases. Germline-derived CDR1 and CDR2 are MNHEY and SVGAGI. Losses at the gene ends were 3 bases for V and 4 bases for J; bases not matched to a gene: 2. This CDR3 region has 14 residues. The CDR3, as DNA: TGTGCCAGCAGTTATCAGCGGGAGTACAATGAGCAGTTCTTC. Translated, it gives CASSYQREYNEQFF.

This clone was picked up one time. V usage is TRBV28 and J usage is TRBJ2-1; 7 nucleotides align to TRBD2. The V gene end was trimmed by 6 bases and the J gene end by 8 bases; junction bases not matched to a gene: 4. Germline V lookup: CDR1 MDHEN, CDR2 SYDVKM. The CDR3 contains 12 residues. CDR3 region: CASRQAGYEQFF. The CDR3 DNA reads as TGTGCCAGCAGGCAAGCGGGATATGAGCAGTTCTTC.

The chain links TRBV27 to TRBJ2-5; D possibly uses TRBD1 or TRBD2 (5 bases each). This CDR3 spans 15 amino acids. Per germline, CDR1 MNHEY and CDR2 SMNVEV (reference sequence). V lost 4 bases and J lost 4, with 16 bases in between. The CDR3 spells CASSWSWDRAETQYF. CDR3 DNA sequence: TGTGCCAGCAGTTGGTCCTGGGACCGCGCAGAGACCCAGTACTTC.

This clone was counted a few times. The chain carries TRBV3-1 (or the pseudogene TRBV3-2) and TRBJ1-2; D ambiguous. The CDR3 extends over 14 amino acids. Germline V CDR1 and CDR2: LGHDT, YNNKEL (reference sequence). Trimming removed 0 bases at V and 4 bases at J, with 9 bases between. The CDR3 nucleotides are TGTGCCAGCAGCCAAGATCAAAGTGGCTATGGCTACACCTTC. It encodes CASSQDQSGYGYTF.

The chain couples TRBV14 to TRBJ1-4; 8 bases map to TRBD1. Looked up from germline, CDR1 is SGHDN and CDR2 is FVKESK. This CDR3 comprises 15 residues. Germline trimming cut 4 bases from V and 5 bases from J; bases unmatched to any gene: 6. The chain's CDR3 is CASSLRTGLNEKLFF. The CDR3 DNA reads as TGTGCCAGCAGCCTCCGGACAGGGTTAAATGAAAAACTGTTTTTT.

The chain carries TRBV10-3 and TRBJ2-5; D possibly matches TRBD1 or TRBD2 (5 bases each). Per germline, CDR1 ENHRY and CDR2 SYGVKD. The V end was cut by 6 bases, the J end by 5 bases, with 16 bases between. The CDR3 length is 14 residues. The CDR3 sequence is CAIRTGLGTETQYF. CDR3 coding DNA: TGTGCCATCAGGACGGGCCTCGGGACGGAGACCCAGTACTTC.

The rearrangement uses TRBV19 and TRBJ2-3; 10 bases fit TRBD2. This CDR3 has 16 residues. Germline loops: CDR1 LNHDA, CDR2 SQIVND (reference sequence). With 5 bases clipped from V and 0 bases from J, the junction kept 5 bases outside the gene matches. The CDR3 spells CASSHLAGVSTDTQYF. CDR3 sequence (DNA): TGTGCCAGTAGTCACCTAGCGGGAGTCAGCACAGATACGCAGTATTTT.

This clone was recorded once. The rearrangement links TRBV7-3 to TRBJ1-1; TRBD1 aligns across 7 bases. Looked up from germline, CDR1 is SGHTA and CDR2 is FQGTGA. Trimming took 6 bases from V and 4 from J; bases not matched to a gene: 8. The CDR3 totals 14 residues. CDR3 in DNA: TGTGCCAGCAGACCTGACAGGGAGGGCACTGAAGCTTTCTTT. This encodes CASRPDREGTEAFF.

V is TRBV7-9 and J is TRBJ1-1, with a tentative D call TRBD1 (5 bases). Per the germline V gene, CDR1 is SEHNR and CDR2 is FQNEAQ (reference sequence). This CDR3 spans 17 amino acids. Trimming removed 5 bases at V and 0 bases at J, with 19 bases between. In DNA, the CDR3 is TGTGCCAGCAGCAAGATTGGAACAGGAATGATGAACACTGAAGCTTTCTTT. Translation: CASSKIGTGMMNTEAFF.

The table lists this clone with a count of one. This chain joins TRBV3-1 (or the pseudogene TRBV3-2) and TRBJ2-5, with 8 bases matching TRBD1. Germline trimming cut 0 bases from V and 1 base from J; bases unmatched to any gene: 1. The germline gives CDR1 LGHDT, CDR2 YNNKEL (reference sequence). The length of the CDR3 is 15 residues. CDR3 sequence (DNA): TGTGCCAGCAGCCAAGAAGACAGGGGCCAAGAGACCCAGTACTTC. It codes for CASSQEDRGQETQYF.

The chain uses TRBV13 and TRBJ2-6; 7 positions match TRBD1. Germline values: CDR1 PRHDT, CDR2 FYEKMQ (reference sequence). The CDR3 is made up of 19 amino acids. Trimming removed 6 bases from V and 4 bases from J; junction bases left unmatched: 18. The CDR3 sequence is CASRHRRGLSSPGANVLTF. In DNA form, the CDR3 reads TGTGCCAGCAGACACCGTAGGGGGCTTTCCTCGCCCGGGGCCAACGTCCTGACTTTC.

The sample holds one count of this clone. The V call is TRBV5-1, the J call TRBJ2-7; the D gene is possibly TRBD2 (6 bases). The CDR3 is 14 residues long. CDR1 is SGHRS, CDR2 YFSETQ, per germline. Trimming left V 3 bases short and J 3 bases short, with 13 bases between. CDR3 residues: CASSSTGGDYEQYF. DNA for the CDR3: TGCGCCAGCAGCTCGACCGGGGGAGACTACGAGCAGTACTTC.

This clone was seen just once. This chain connects TRBV27 to TRBJ2-1; 8 nucleotides align to TRBD1. There are 15 residues in the CDR3. CDR1 MNHEY and CDR2 SMNVEV come from the germline V gene (reference sequence). Unmatched junction bases numbered 4, after V lost 2 bases and J lost 4 bases. The CDR3 nucleotides read TGTGCCAGCAGTTTAGAGACAGGGGAATACAATGAGCAGTTCTTC. Translated, it gives CASSLETGEYNEQFF.